The 9 T cell receptor beta chains in this list originate from one sample, sequenced in a study of T-cell reconstitution after alpha-beta-depleted transplantation in children. As it was prepared, the TCRbeta library received unique molecular identifiers. MiXCR, run by TCRdb on the PCR reads, gives a single entry per CDR3 protein. This table holds about 400,000 distinct CDR3 sequences, about a fifth found once. This sample comprised PBMCs from the stem cell graft donor, obtained from the stem cell graft. These receptor sequences come from a human donor who donated a stem cell graft to a child with acute myeloid leukemia.

The genes are TRBV9 and TRBJ2-1; TRBD2 agrees at 7 bases. There are 15 residues in the CDR3. The J segment lost 2 bases and the V segment lost 3 bases, leaving 5 bases of the junction unmatched. Germline V gene lookup returns CDR1 SGDLS and CDR2 YYNGEE. The CDR3 DNA is TGTGCCAGCAGCGGACTAGCCGGGACCTACAATGAGCAGTTCTTC. This codes for CASSGLAGTYNEQFF.

The CDR3 loop is CASSFTGGPSYSGANVLTF. The CDR3 DNA follows: TGTGCCAGCAGTTTTACAGGGGGCCCTTCTTACTCTGGGGCCAACGTCCTGACTTTC. The rearrangement links TRBV27 to TRBJ2-6; 9 nucleotides agree with TRBD1. The CDR3 length is 19 residues. With V trimmed by 3 bases and J by 0 bases, 9 bases remained unmatched. In germline, CDR1 is MNHEY, CDR2 SMNVEV (reference sequence). Full variable domain (missing parts from reference TRBV27 and TRBJ2-6): EAQVTQNPRYLITVTGKKLTVTCSQNMNHEYMSWYRQDPGLGLRQIYYSMNVEVTDKGDVPEGYKVSRKEKRNFPLILESPSPNQTSLYFCASSFTGGPSYSGANVLTFGAGSRLTVL.

This clonotype was seen a few times. The V gene is TRBV12-3 or TRBV12-4, the J gene TRBJ1-4; D is unresolved. V was trimmed by 5 bases and J by 0 bases, leaving 13 bases between them. The CDR3 has 16 amino acids. DNA for the CDR3: TGTGCCAGCAGTCGGAGTTTAACAGCAACTAATGAAAAACTGTTTTTT. It is translated as CASSRSLTATNEKLFF.

Ten or more counts support this clonotype. The V gene is TRBV29-1, the J gene TRBJ2-1; TRBD2 agrees at 8 bases. V shed 6 bases, J shed 0 bases, and the junction held 7 bases outside the gene matches. CDR3 length equals 15 residues. Germline V gene lookup returns CDR1 SQVTM and CDR2 ANQGSEA. CDR3 nucleotides: TGCAGCGTCGACTCACTAGCGGCCTCCTACAATGAGCAGTTCTTC. It is translated as CSVDSLAASYNEQFF.

The chain links TRBV4-2 to TRBJ2-7; D might be TRBD1 (5 bases). The CDR3 has 15 amino acids. Germline V CDR1 and CDR2: LGHNA, YNFKEQ. Trimming stripped 0 bases from V and 3 bases from J, with 12 bases between. The CDR3 coding sequence is TGTGCCAGCAGCCAAGAATCCGGACACCACTACGAGCAGTACTTC. As protein: CASSQESGHHYEQYF.

This chain uses TRBV5-1 with TRBJ1-2, with 8 bases lining up with TRBD1. This CDR3 has 16 amino acids. Germline V gives CDR1 SGHRS, CDR2 YFSETQ. The junction had 9 bases not matched to a gene; V was cut back by 0 bases and J by 5 bases. CDR3 protein: CASSLGGTGGAYGYTF. CDR3 nucleotides: TGCGCCAGCAGCTTGGGCGGGACAGGAGGAGCGTATGGCTACACCTTC.

This clonotype was counted between two and nine times. This chain uses TRBV2 with TRBJ2-2; 9 bases line up with TRBD1. Germline CDR1 reads SNHLY; CDR2 reads FYNNEI. After removal of 8 bases from V and 1 base from J, the junction contained 8 bases not matched to a gene. CDR3 size: 16 residues. The CDR3 coding sequence is TGTGCCAGCCTGAGTGGACAGGGGAGGAACACCGGGGAGCTGTTTTTT. Protein sequence: CASLSGQGRNTGELFF.

The chain uses TRBV12-3 or TRBV12-4 and TRBJ1-1, with 7 nucleotides matching TRBD1. The J segment lost 0 bases and the V segment lost 6 bases, leaving 7 bases of the junction unmatched. This CDR3 spans 15 amino acids. In DNA, the CDR3 is TGTGCCAGCAGACGACAGGGTGCCATGAACACTGAAGCTTTCTTT. It is translated as CASRRQGAMNTEAFF.

This clonotype was observed a handful of times. This chain uses TRBV27 with TRBJ2-7, with D uncertain. Germline CDR1 is MNHEY and CDR2 is SMNVEV (reference sequence). This CDR3 has 15 residues. Trimming took off 4 bases at V and 3 bases at J, with 16 bases between the two ends. The CDR3, as DNA: TGTGCCAGCAGTTGGACCAGGAACACCGACTACGAGCAGTACTTC. Translation gives CASSWTRNTDYEQYF.